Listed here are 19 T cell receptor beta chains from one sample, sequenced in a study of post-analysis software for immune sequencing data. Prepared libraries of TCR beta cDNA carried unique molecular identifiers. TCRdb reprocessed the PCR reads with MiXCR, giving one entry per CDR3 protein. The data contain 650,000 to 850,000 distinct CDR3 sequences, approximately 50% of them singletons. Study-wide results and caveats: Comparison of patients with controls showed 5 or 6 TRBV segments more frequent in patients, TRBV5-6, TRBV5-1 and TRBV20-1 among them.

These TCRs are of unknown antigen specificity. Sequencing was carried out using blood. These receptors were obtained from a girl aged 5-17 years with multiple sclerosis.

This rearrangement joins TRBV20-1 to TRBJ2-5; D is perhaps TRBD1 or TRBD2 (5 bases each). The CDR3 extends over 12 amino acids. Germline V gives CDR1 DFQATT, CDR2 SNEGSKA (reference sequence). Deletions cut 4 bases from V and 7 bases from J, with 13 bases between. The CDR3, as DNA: TGCAGTGCTAAAGCAGGGAGCTGGACCCAGTACTTC. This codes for CSAKAGSWTQYF.

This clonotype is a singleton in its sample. CDR3 region: CATMTGAREQYF. The CDR3 DNA reads as TGTGCCACCATGACAGGGGCTCGGGAGCAGTACTTC. This chain connects TRBV6-1 to TRBJ2-5; the match to TRBD1 covers 8 bases. Looked up from germline, CDR1 is MNHNS and CDR2 is SASEGT. This CDR3 is built from 12 residues. V was pared by 10 bases and J by 11 bases, with 12 bases of the junction left unmatched.

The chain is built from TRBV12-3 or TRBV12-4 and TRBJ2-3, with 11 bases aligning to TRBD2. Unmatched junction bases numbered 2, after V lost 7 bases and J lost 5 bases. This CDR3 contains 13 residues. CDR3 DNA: TGTGCCAGCACGGGGACTAGCGGAGATACGCAGTATTTT. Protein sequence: CASTGTSGDTQYF.

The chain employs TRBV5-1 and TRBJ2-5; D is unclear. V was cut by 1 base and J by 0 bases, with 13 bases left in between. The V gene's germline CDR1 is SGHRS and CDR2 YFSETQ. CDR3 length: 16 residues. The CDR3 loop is CASSLRATYNQETQYF. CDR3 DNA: TGCGCCAGCAGCTTGCGAGCAACCTATAACCAAGAGACCCAGTACTTC.

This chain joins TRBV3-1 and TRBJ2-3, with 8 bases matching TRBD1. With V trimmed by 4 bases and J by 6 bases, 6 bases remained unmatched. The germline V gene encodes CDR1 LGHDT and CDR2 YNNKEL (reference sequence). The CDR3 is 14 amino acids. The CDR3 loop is CASSLRTGWDTQYF. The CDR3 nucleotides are TGTGCCAGCAGCCTCCGGACAGGGTGGGATACGCAGTATTTT.

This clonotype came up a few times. CDR3 DNA sequence: TGTGCCAGCAGCCCAGGGCACGGGACACCGTACCAAGAGACCCAGTACTTC. This encodes CASSPGHGTPYQETQYF. The chain couples TRBV12-3 or TRBV12-4 to TRBJ2-5; D possibly corresponds to TRBD1 (6 bases). V dropped 6 bases and J dropped 0 bases, with 20 bases sitting between them. The CDR3 has 17 amino acids.

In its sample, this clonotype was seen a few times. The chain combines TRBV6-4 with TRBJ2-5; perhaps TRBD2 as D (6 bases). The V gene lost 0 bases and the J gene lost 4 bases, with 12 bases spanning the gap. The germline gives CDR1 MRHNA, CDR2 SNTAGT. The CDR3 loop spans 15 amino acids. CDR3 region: CASSDSGGGRETQYF. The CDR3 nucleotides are TGTGCCAGCAGTGACTCGGGGGGAGGCCGAGAGACCCAGTACTTC.

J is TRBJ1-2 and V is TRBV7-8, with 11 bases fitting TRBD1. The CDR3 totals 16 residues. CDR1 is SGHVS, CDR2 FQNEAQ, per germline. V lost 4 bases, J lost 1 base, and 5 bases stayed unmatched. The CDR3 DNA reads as TGTGCCAGCAGCTCAGGACAGGGGGCGAATAACTATGGCTACACCTTC. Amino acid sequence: CASSSGQGANNYGYTF.

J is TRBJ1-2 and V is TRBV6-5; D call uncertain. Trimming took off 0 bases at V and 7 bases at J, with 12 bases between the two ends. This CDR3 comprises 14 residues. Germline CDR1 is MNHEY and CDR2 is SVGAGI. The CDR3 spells CASSYSKREGGYTF. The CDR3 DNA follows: TGTGCCAGCAGTTACTCGAAAAGGGAGGGTGGCTACACCTTC.

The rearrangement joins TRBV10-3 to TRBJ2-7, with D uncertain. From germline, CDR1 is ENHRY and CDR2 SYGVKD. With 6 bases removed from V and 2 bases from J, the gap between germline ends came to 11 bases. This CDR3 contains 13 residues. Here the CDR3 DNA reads TGTGCCATCAGACCGACGGTTACCTACGAGCAGTACTTC. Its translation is CAIRPTVTYEQYF.

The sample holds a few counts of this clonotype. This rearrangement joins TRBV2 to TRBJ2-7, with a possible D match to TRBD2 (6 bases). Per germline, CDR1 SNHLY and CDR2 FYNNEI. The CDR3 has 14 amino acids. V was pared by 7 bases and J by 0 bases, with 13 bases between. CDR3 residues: CASTNSGISYEQYF. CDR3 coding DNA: TGTGCCAGCACGAATAGCGGAATCTCCTACGAGCAGTACTTC.

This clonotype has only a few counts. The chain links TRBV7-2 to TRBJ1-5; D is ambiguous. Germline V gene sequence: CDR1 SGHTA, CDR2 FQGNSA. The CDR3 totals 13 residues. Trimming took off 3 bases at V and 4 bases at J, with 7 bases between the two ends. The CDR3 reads CASSFTRNQPQHF. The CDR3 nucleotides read TGTGCCAGCAGCTTTACGAGAAATCAGCCCCAGCATTTT.

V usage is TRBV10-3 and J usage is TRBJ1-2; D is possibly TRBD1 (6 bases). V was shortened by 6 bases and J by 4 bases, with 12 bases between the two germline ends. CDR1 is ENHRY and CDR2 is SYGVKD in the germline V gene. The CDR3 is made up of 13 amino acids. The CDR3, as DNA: TGTGCCATCAGAGAGACAGGAGGCTATGGCTACACCTTC. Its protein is CAIRETGGYGYTF.

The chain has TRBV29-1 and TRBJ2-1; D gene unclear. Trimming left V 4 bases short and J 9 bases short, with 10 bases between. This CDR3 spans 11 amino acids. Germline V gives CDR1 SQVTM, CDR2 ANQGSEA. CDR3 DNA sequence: TGCAGCGTTGGAGCGCTTGGTGAGCAGTTCTTC. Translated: CSVGALGEQFF.

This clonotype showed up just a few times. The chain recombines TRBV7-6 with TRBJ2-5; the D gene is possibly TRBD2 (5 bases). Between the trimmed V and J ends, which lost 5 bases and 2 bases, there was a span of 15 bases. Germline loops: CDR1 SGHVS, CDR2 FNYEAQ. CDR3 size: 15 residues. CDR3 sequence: CASSPGLTLQETQYF. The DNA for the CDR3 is TGTGCCAGCAGCCCTGGACTCACCTTACAAGAGACCCAGTACTTC.

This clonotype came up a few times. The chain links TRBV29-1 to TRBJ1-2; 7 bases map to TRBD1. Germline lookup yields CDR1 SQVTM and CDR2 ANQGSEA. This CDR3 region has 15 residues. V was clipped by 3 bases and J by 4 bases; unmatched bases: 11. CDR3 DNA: TGCAGCGTTGAGTCCTTTGGAGGGGGCAGCTATGGCTACACCTTC. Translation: CSVESFGGGSYGYTF.

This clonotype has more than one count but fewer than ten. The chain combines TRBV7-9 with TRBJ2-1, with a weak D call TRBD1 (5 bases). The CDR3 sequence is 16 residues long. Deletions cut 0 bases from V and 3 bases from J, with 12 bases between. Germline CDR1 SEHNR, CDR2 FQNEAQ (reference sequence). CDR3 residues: CASSLADSYNYNEQFF. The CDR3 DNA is TGTGCCAGCAGCTTAGCTGACAGCTACAACTACAATGAGCAGTTCTTC. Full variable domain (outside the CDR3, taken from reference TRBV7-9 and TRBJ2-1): DTGVSQNPRHKITKRGQNVTFRCDPISEHNRLYWYRQTLGQGPEFLTYFQNEAQLEKSRLLSDRFSAERPKGSFSTLEIQRTEQGDSAMYLCASSLADSYNYNEQFFGPGTRLTVL.

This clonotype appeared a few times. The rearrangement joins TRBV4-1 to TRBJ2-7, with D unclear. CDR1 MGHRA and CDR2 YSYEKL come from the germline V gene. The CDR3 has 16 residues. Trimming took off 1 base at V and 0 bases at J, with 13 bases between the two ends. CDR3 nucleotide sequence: TGCGCCAGCAGCCAAGCTTTCGGCGGTATCTCCTACGAGCAGTACTTC. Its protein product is CASSQAFGGISYEQYF.

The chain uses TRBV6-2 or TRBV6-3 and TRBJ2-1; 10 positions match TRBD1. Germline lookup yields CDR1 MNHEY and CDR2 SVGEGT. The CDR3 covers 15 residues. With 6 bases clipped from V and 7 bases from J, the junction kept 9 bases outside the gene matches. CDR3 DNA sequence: TGTGCCAGCAGCCTGTCCCGGGACAGGGGTAATGAGCAGTTCTTC. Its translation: CASSLSRDRGNEQFF.